The 18 T cell receptor beta chains given below trace back to one sample, sequenced in a study of cytomegalovirus exposure and HLA in healthy donors. 60 Vbeta and 13 Jbeta primers were used in PCR. Method: immunoSEQ multiplex PCR; TCRdb's copy keeps in-frame clones and lacks some. The data contain around 92,000 clones, 60% to 85% of them seen just once; the ten biggest clones take up roughly a sixth. Input material: PBMCs. Receptors were obtained from a man aged 55 to 69 in good health and CMV-seropositive.

The chain combines TRBV6-6 with TRBJ2-5; 8 bases agree with TRBD1. From germline, CDR1 is MNHNY and CDR2 SVGAGI (reference sequence). V trimming: 6 bases; J trimming: 2 bases; junction bases outside the gene matches: 11. CDR3 size: 16 residues. The CDR3 is CASRSTGTGGQETQYF. As DNA, the CDR3 is TGTGCCAGCAGATCCACAGGGACAGGCGGGCAAGAGACCCAGTACTTC.

The chain recombines TRBV14 with TRBJ2-7; D unresolved. Trimming pared 1 base from V and 7 bases from J, leaving 11 bases between. Per germline, CDR1 SGHDN and CDR2 FVKESK. The CDR3 has 13 amino acids. CDR3 bases: TGTGCCAGCAGCCAAGCCGCAGGTGGGGAGCAGTACTTC. This encodes CASSQAAGGEQYF.

This clone was detected a few times. The chain links TRBV2 to TRBJ1-1; D is unclear. CDR1 and CDR2 (germline): SNHLY, FYNNEI. The V end lost 6 bases, the J end lost 0 bases, and 8 bases lay between the germline ends. The CDR3 is made up of 13 amino acids. The CDR3 DNA follows: TGTGCCAGCAGCCCGGGAATGAACACTGAAGCTTTCTTT. The encoded protein is CASSPGMNTEAFF.

V is TRBV23-1 and J is TRBJ1-1; possible D gene TRBD1, 5 bases. TRBV23-1 is annotated as an ORF whose role is uncertain. The CDR3 extends over 14 amino acids. Trimming removed 3 bases at V and 6 bases at J, with 14 bases between. As DNA, the CDR3 is TGCGCCAGCAGTCACGGGGGAGGGTACGCTGAAGCTTTCTTT. Encoded protein: CASSHGGGYAEAFF.

The CDR3 spells CASSPHVSRSQETQYF. The CDR3 DNA follows: TGTGCCAGCAGCCCCCACGTTTCGCGGAGTCAAGAGACCCAGTACTTC. This sequence joins TRBV7-2 and TRBJ2-5, with unresolved D. The germline gives CDR1 SGHTA, CDR2 FQGNSA. Trimming shortened V by 5 bases and J by 2 bases, and 18 bases separated the two germline ends. This CDR3 comprises 16 residues.

J is TRBJ1-1 and V is TRBV18; TRBD1 aligns across 8 bases. The trim removed 1 base at V and 5 bases at J, leaving 3 bases unmatched. Germline loops: CDR1 KGHSH, CDR2 LQKENI. The CDR3 runs 14 residues. The CDR3 is CASSPLGTGTEAFF. Written as DNA, the CDR3 is TGTGCCAGCTCACCACTCGGGACAGGAACTGAAGCTTTCTTT. The full variable domain, rest sourced from reference TRBV18 and TRBJ1-1, is NAGVMQNPRHLVRRRGQEARLRCSPMKGHSHVYWYRQLPEEGLKFMVYLQKENIIDESGMPKERFSAEFPKEGPSILRIQQVVRGDSAAYFCASSPLGTGTEAFFGQGTRLTVV.

J is TRBJ2-1 and V is TRBV9; D is undetermined. Germline CDR1 reads SGDLS; CDR2 reads YYNGEE. V gave up 0 bases and J gave up 0 bases, with 10 bases separating them. CDR3 size: 16 residues. As DNA, the CDR3 is TGTGCCAGCAGCGTAGACGGCGGCCTCTCCTACAATGAGCAGTTCTTC. Protein: CASSVDGGLSYNEQFF.

The V call is TRBV10-2, the J call TRBJ1-6; D is unclear. Germline-derived CDR1 and CDR2 are WSHSY and SAAADI. The V end lost 3 bases, the J end lost 10 bases, and 16 bases lay between the germline ends. The CDR3 runs 15 residues. The CDR3, as DNA: TGCGCCAGCAGTGATCCGGCGCGGGGTCGATCACCCCTCCACTTT. Amino acid sequence: CASSDPARGRSPLHF.

The chain recombines TRBV19 with TRBJ2-7; 9 bases fit TRBD1. Germline CDR1 and CDR2: LNHDA and SQIVND (reference sequence). V shed 6 bases, J shed 3 bases, and the junction held 6 bases outside the gene matches. This CDR3 spans 14 amino acids. The CDR3 reads CASRGQGSDYEQYF. In DNA form, the CDR3 reads TGTGCCAGTAGGGGACAGGGCTCTGACTACGAGCAGTACTTC.

A single count supports this clone. The chain carries TRBV6-5 and TRBJ1-5; the D is unclear. V gave up 6 bases and J gave up 6 bases, with 9 bases separating them. Germline CDR1 and CDR2: MNHEY and SVGAGI. CDR3 size: 12 residues. In DNA form, the CDR3 reads TGTGCCAGCAGCGTGTACGGTCAGCCCCAGCATTTT. Protein sequence: CASSVYGQPQHF.

The chain has TRBV9 and TRBJ2-3; 10 positions agree with TRBD2. The V gene end was trimmed by 4 bases and the J gene end by 5 bases; junction bases not matched to a gene: 4. The germline V gene has CDR1 SGDLS and CDR2 YYNGEE. The CDR3 consists of 14 residues. The CDR3 sequence: CASSPSGGVDTQYF. CDR3 DNA sequence: TGTGCCAGCAGCCCGAGCGGGGGGGTAGATACGCAGTATTTT.

This clone occurred a few times. The CDR3 DNA reads as TGTGCCAGCAGCTCCGACAGGGTCTACGAGCAGTACTTC. This sequence encodes CASSSDRVYEQYF. The chain combines TRBV5-4 with TRBJ2-7, with 7 bases fitting TRBD1. This CDR3 comprises 13 residues. The V gene's germline CDR1 is SGHNT and CDR2 YYREEE (reference sequence). The V gene end was trimmed by 3 bases and the J gene end by 3 bases; junction bases not matched to a gene: 3.

The V and J genes are TRBV15 and TRBJ2-7; 8 nucleotides align to TRBD1. CDR1 and CDR2 (germline): LNHNV, YYDKDF (reference sequence). J was trimmed by 4 bases and V by 2 bases; bases with no gene match: 1. The CDR3 covers 13 residues. Here the CDR3 reads CATSRRTGYEQYF. The CDR3 DNA reads TGTGCCACCAGCAGAAGGACAGGGTACGAGCAGTACTTC.

CDR3 bases: TGCAGTTGTAGCGGGGGTGAGACCCAGTACTTC. Translated: CSCSGGETQYF. The V gene is TRBV20-1, the J gene TRBJ2-5; 9 bases are a match to TRBD2. The ends lost 8 bases at V and 5 bases at J; junction bases unmatched: 3. The CDR3 covers 11 residues. Germline V lookup: CDR1 DFQATT, CDR2 SNEGSKA (reference sequence).

The rearrangement links TRBV18 to TRBJ2-1, with D tentatively TRBD2 (5 bases). Trimming removed 6 bases at V and 12 bases at J, with 12 bases between. CDR3 length: 11 amino acids. The germline CDR1 and CDR2 sequences are KGHSH and LQKENI. The CDR3 sequence: CASSRESGQFF. CDR3 sequence (DNA): TGTGCCAGCTCCCGCGAGAGCGGGCAGTTCTTC.

The chain has TRBV7-2 and TRBJ2-3; 11 positions match TRBD2. The CDR3 covers 15 residues. With V trimmed by 5 bases and J by 7 bases, 8 bases remained unmatched. Germline CDR1 is SGHTA and CDR2 is FQGNSA. The CDR3 spells CASSLLAGGPHTQYF. For the CDR3, the DNA is TGTGCCAGCAGCCTTTTAGCGGGGGGGCCGCATACGCAGTATTTT.

Only one count was recorded for this clone. V is TRBV6-1 and J is TRBJ2-7; a possible D gene is TRBD1 (5 bases). The CDR3 is 13 residues long. The V and J ends lost 10 bases and 4 bases respectively, with 17 bases between them. Per the germline V gene, CDR1 is MNHNS and CDR2 is SASEGT. CDR3 DNA: TGTGCCACCTCTCACGGCAGGGCTTACGAGCAGTACTTC. This codes for CATSHGRAYEQYF.

This clone showed up just once. The chain combines TRBV25-1 with TRBJ2-3; 8 bases match TRBD1. The CDR3 is 15 residues long. Per germline, CDR1 MGHDK and CDR2 SYGVNS. V gave up 8 bases and J gave up 0 bases; unmatched junction bases: 7. In nucleotides, the CDR3 is TGTGCCAGCGGATTCCGGGACAGGAGCACAGATACGCAGTATTTT. It yields the protein CASGFRDRSTDTQYF.